Following are 6 T cell receptor beta chains from one sample sequenced in a study of blood T cell repertoires in COVID-19 (dated by TCRdb to the early 2020s). Receptors were amplified or captured by the immunoSEQ multiplex PCR assay. Held by TCRdb, this immuneACCESS table contains in-frame sequences only and omits some clones. Under half of the omission traces to an unresolved V gene where checked; the cause of the rest is unknown. This sample gives hundreds of thousands of clones in total; around nine tenths of them show up just once. The ten largest clones capture 4% to 4.5% of the sample. The sequenced material came from peripheral blood. The source of these receptors is a woman between 25 and 40 years old with acute or convalescent COVID-19.

CDR3 sequence reads: CASTLDRVRFPGYTF. CDR3 bases: TGTGCCAGCACCCTAGACAGGGTAAGGTTTCCGGGCTACACCTTC. The chain is built from TRBV5-6 and TRBJ1-2; 7 bases line up with TRBD1. Trimming cost V 6 bases and J 8 bases; bases outside gene matches: 16. Looked up from germline, CDR1 is SGHDT and CDR2 is YYEEEE. This CDR3 is built from 15 residues.

The V and J genes are TRBV6-5 and TRBJ2-2; D call uncertain. Germline V gene sequence: CDR1 MNHEY, CDR2 SVGAGI. Between the trimmed V and J ends, which lost 3 bases and 6 bases, there was a span of 8 bases. The CDR3 contains 13 residues. DNA for the CDR3: TGTGCCAGCAGTTATCGGAGATCCGGGGAGCTGTTTTTT. This encodes CASSYRRSGELFF.

As DNA, the CDR3 is TGTGCCTGGAGGGACTACCGCTTAGATACGCAGTATTTT. Translation gives CAWRDYRLDTQYF. The chain recombines TRBV30 with TRBJ2-3; D is perhaps TRBD2 (6 bases). Germline-derived CDR1 and CDR2 are GTSNPN and SVGIG (reference sequence). This CDR3 contains 13 residues. The V end lost 3 bases, the J end lost 5 bases, and 12 bases lay between the germline ends.

CDR3 sequence reads: CASSLEPGRGGTEAFF. CDR3 DNA: TGTGCCAGCAGCTTGGAACCGGGGAGGGGAGGAACTGAAGCTTTCTTT. The chain couples TRBV5-4 to TRBJ1-1; D is perhaps TRBD1 (5 bases). Trimming took 0 bases from V and 5 from J, leaving 17 bases between them. The germline V gene encodes CDR1 SGHNT and CDR2 YYREEE (reference sequence). This CDR3 has 16 amino acids.

This chain links TRBV13 with TRBJ2-1; 8 nucleotides align to TRBD2. Trimming at V came to 5 bases and at J to 2 bases, leaving 11 bases not matched to a gene. CDR1 and CDR2 from the germline V gene are PRHDT and FYEKMQ (reference sequence). The CDR3 runs 17 residues. CDR3 in amino acids: CASSPPVGRGAYNEQFF. The DNA for the CDR3 is TGTGCCAGCAGCCCCCCGGTCGGGCGGGGGGCCTACAATGAGCAGTTCTTC.

The rearrangement uses TRBV2 and TRBJ1-2, with D tentatively TRBD1 (6 bases). The ends were cut back, 6 bases at V and 5 bases at J, with 16 bases in the middle. Germline lookup yields CDR1 SNHLY and CDR2 FYNNEI. The CDR3 is 14 amino acids. DNA of the CDR3: TGTGCCAGCAGACCAACGGGACAAGCATATGGCTACACCTTC. It encodes CASRPTGQAYGYTF.